The source of this T cell receptor beta chain is a study of blood T cell repertoires in COVID-19. The overall study: Acute-phase and convalescent COVID-19 samples originated in the United States, Italy and Spain. From T cells, B-cell-depleted T cells, or PBMCs came the material, which was cDNA or gDNA.

The method was immunoSEQ multiplex PCR; TCRdb's version includes in-frame clones alone and lacks a portion of them. The table shows 300,000 to 350,000 clones, with around 91% occurring only once. CDR3 length: 19 amino acids. V was clipped by 4 bases and J by 1 base; unmatched bases: 18. The rearrangement uses TRBV23-1 and TRBJ1-1; 7 bases align to TRBD1. TRBV23-1 is known as an ORF, though its function is uncertain. This clonotype was sampled from a young woman who had recovered from COVID-19. The sequencing sample was made of peripheral blood. The chain's CDR3 is CASSRTTPFGDSRNTEAFF. The DNA of the CDR3 is TGCGCCAGCAGTCGCACGACACCGTTCGGGGACAGCAGGAACACTGAAGCTTTCTTT.